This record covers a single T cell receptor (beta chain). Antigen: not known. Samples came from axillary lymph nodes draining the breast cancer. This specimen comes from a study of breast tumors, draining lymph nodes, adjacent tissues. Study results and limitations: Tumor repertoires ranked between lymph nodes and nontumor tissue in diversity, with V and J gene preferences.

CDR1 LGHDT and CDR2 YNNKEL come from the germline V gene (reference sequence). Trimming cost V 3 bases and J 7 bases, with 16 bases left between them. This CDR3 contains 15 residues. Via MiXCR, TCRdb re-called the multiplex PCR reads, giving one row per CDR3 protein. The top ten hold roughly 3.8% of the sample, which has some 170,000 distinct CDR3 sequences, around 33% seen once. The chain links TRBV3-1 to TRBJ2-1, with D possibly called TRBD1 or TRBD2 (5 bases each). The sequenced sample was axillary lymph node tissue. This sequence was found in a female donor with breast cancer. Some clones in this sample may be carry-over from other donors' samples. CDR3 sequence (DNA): TGTGCCAGCAGCCATTGGGACCCCCGTGGTAATGAGCAGTTCTTC. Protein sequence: CASSHWDPRGNEQFF.